One T cell receptor (beta chain) is described in this entry. Its antigen specificity is not known. Per-nucleotide qualities are absent, and no much larger clonotype sits a single base away. The sample originates from a study of naive CD8 T cells in extremely preterm neonates (dated by TCRdb to about 2017). About the study as a whole: TCRbeta CDR3 repertoires of sorted naive CD8+ T cells were compared across four age groups: extremely preterm neonates, term neonates, young children and adults. The study at large found these results: A higher proportion of shared CDR3 nucleotide sequences was found in preterm neonates (approximately 2.7%) than in term neonates (roughly 0.4%), young children (roughly 0.03%) and adults (roughly 0.01%). Compared with the older groups, preterm CDR3s were shorter and closer to germline, carrying fewer N additions and showing less junctional trimming. As limitations, the authors pointed to a small sample size and variable productive template counts among preterm samples. To track T cell development within individuals, the authors urged prospective longitudinal studies of preterm and term neonates. Significantly lower iChao1 richness than in all other age groups (p < 0.05) and an even clone distribution were observed in preterm neonates, indicating a less rich repertoire.

Term cord blood came from roughly 5 elective full-term cesarean deliveries at roughly 36-41 weeks of gestation, without labor or rupture of membranes. The study excluded pregnancies involving fetal demise, active maternal HSV infection or known maternal HIV infection. A FACSAria III cell sorter was used to sort live, Annexin V-negative naive CD8+ T cells (CD3+CD8+CD45RA+CCR7+). Each sample yielded roughly 20,000 to 110,000 sorted naive CD8+ T cells. Mixed venous-arterial cord blood was collected with preassembled standardized sampling kits. Cord blood stayed at room temperature and was processed within 4 hours after collection. Mononuclear cells were isolated from diluted blood by Ficoll-Paque density gradient centrifugation. Mononuclear cells were cryopreserved in about 10% DMSO with approximately 90% FBS and stored long term at -150°C before sorting. Annexin V and antibodies against CD3, CD8, CCR7 and CD45RA were used to stain the thawed cells. The DNeasy Blood and Tissue Kit was used to extract genomic DNA from snap-frozen pellets of sorted cells.

From a lookup of the germline V gene, CDR1 and CDR2 are ENHRY and SYGVKD. Its CDR3 holds 13 amino acids, cysteine through phenylalanine. Only CDR3 DNA is held: 39 bases, read in frame from base 1. V ends up 9 bases short and J 3 bases short, with an unmatched junction base count of 2. A two-step, bias-controlled multiplex PCR was used to amplify TCRbeta CDR3 regions from genomic DNA. Primers specific for every TRBV and TRBJ gene segment were included in the multiplex PCR. The immunoSEQ Assay was used to generate TCRbeta repertoire data. Turning to the authors' computational methods: To merge closely related sequences, reads went through filtering and clustering using a relative-frequency ratio and a modified nearest-neighbor algorithm. V, D and J gene assignments for CDR3 sequences followed IMGT annotation. Template counts were corrected for PCR amplification bias and quantified by comparison with synthetic TCR CDR3 analog sequences. Only unique productive sequences, defined as in-frame CDR3 sequences lacking stop codons, were included in the analyses. The immunoSEQ Analyzer software was used to calculate iChao1 richness and clonality, with clonality defined as 1 minus Pielou's evenness. Depending on the Shapiro-Wilk normality results, either Student's t-test or a non-parametric test was run in JMP for statistical testing. In its TCRdb copy, this immuneACCESS table keeps in-frame sequences only and misses some clones. Where compared with another copy, unresolved V genes explain less than half of these, and the others have no known cause. D and trimming were read from the DNA, whereas the V and J calls and clone size are those reported in that table. The sample table lists a few thousand clones, 97% of them with a count of one. In total, the top ten clones hold approximately 0.49% of the sample.

The material sequenced was naive CD8+ T cells from cord blood. The sequence was obtained from a newborn in good health. In this chain, TRBV10-3 is recombined with TRBJ1-4; the central 9 bases match TRBD1. The bases read TGTGCCATACAGGGGGCCTCTAATGAAAAACTGTTTTTT. This sequence encodes CAIQGASNEKLFF.